The 13 T cell receptor beta chains below come from one sample, sequenced in a study. Each CDR3 protein is one row after TCRdb ran MiXCR on the RT-PCR reads. The sample records around 700,000 distinct CDR3 sequences, 14% being singletons. The sample consisted of memory CD4+ T cells from blood. Receptor source: a female donor in good health, serving as a healthy control.

As concerns this clonotype: A much bigger clone sits one base away, suggesting this may be a read error. Since the CDR3 does not end with the conserved phenylalanine or tryptophan, this likely comes from a read error. J is TRBJ2-5 and V is TRBV29-1; D is unclear. This CDR3 contains 14 residues. Trimming left V 4 bases short and J 5 bases short, with 17 bases between. Germline V gene sequence: CDR1 SQVTM, CDR2 ANQGSEA. The CDR3 nucleotides read TGCAGCGTTGCTGGGCAGGAACTTGGGGAGACCCAGTACTAC. Protein product: CSVAGQELGETQYY.

The gene calls are TRBV27 and TRBJ1-1; D is undetermined. V shed 6 bases and J shed 6 bases, with 17 bases lying between them. This CDR3 has 14 amino acids. Germline loops: CDR1 MNHEY, CDR2 SMNVEV (reference sequence). The CDR3 spells CASRVLNHDAEAFF. The CDR3 DNA reads as TGTGCCAGCAGGGTCCTAAACCATGACGCTGAAGCTTTCTTT.

The table lists this clonotype with a few counts. The chain is built from TRBV18 and TRBJ2-2; D tentatively reads TRBD1 or TRBD2 (5 bases each). V was cut by 5 bases and J by 6 bases, with 13 bases left in between. Germline CDR1 KGHSH, CDR2 LQKENI. The CDR3 loop spans 14 amino acids. CDR3 nucleotides: TGTGCCAGCTCAAGCCGGGACGCCTCCGGGGAGCTGTTTTTT. This encodes CASSSRDASGELFF. The complete variable domain, with remaining parts taken from reference TRBV18 and TRBJ2-2, reads NAGVMQNPRHLVRRRGQEARLRCSPMKGHSHVYWYRQLPEEGLKFMVYLQKENIIDESGMPKERFSAEFPKEGPSILRIQQVVRGDSAAYFCASSSRDASGELFFGEGSRLTVL.

This clonotype was seen only a few times. The rearrangement uses TRBV20-1 and TRBJ2-5; D could derive from TRBD1 or TRBD2 (5 bases each). This CDR3 is built from 13 residues. Germline values: CDR1 DFQATT, CDR2 SNEGSKA (reference sequence). V dropped 8 bases and J dropped 0 bases, with 13 bases sitting between them. In DNA form, the CDR3 reads TGCAGTTCCCGGGGCCCGTACCAAGAGACCCAGTACTTC. Amino acid sequence: CSSRGPYQETQYF.

This clonotype was observed many times. V usage is TRBV20-1 and J usage is TRBJ1-1; the match to TRBD1 covers 11 bases. J was trimmed by 3 bases and V by 5 bases; bases with no gene match: 2. The V gene's germline CDR1 is DFQATT and CDR2 SNEGSKA (reference sequence). The CDR3 loop spans 13 amino acids. This chain's CDR3 is CSASGQGDTEAFF. In DNA, the CDR3 is TGCAGTGCTTCGGGACAGGGGGACACTGAAGCTTTCTTT.

The chain couples TRBV5-1 to TRBJ2-1; 7 bases match TRBD1. CDR3 length equals 14 residues. CDR1 is SGHRS and CDR2 is YFSETQ in the germline V gene. The V and J ends lost 4 bases and 5 bases, in that order; junction bases with no gene match: 6. The CDR3 loop is CASSIRTGDNEQFF. The CDR3, as DNA: TGCGCCAGCAGCATCCGGACAGGAGACAATGAGCAGTTCTTC.

This clonotype has at least ten counts. The chain combines TRBV12-3 or TRBV12-4 with TRBJ1-1; D not resolved. Trimming stripped 5 bases from V and 2 bases from J, with 12 bases between. The CDR3 totals 14 residues. The DNA of the CDR3 is TGTGCCAGCAGTCCCATGTCTGGTAACACTGAAGCTTTCTTT. This sequence encodes CASSPMSGNTEAFF.

This clonotype was found a few times. The rearrangement joins TRBV7-2 to TRBJ2-3, with TRBD2 matching over 14 bases. CDR1 is SGHTA and CDR2 is FQGNSA in the germline V gene. The CDR3 has 17 residues. With 1 base clipped from V and 4 bases from J, the junction kept 4 bases outside the gene matches. DNA of the CDR3: TGTGCCAGCAGCTTAGTGGGGACTAGCGGGAGCGCAGATACGCAGTATTTT. It specifies CASSLVGTSGSADTQYF.

The rearrangement uses TRBV11-2 and TRBJ2-5; D not resolved. Trimming shortened V by 3 bases and J by 4 bases, and 12 bases separated the two germline ends. This CDR3 is built from 14 residues. Per germline, CDR1 SGHAT and CDR2 FQNNGV. The CDR3 is CASSFLGKGETQYF. In nucleotides, the CDR3 is TGTGCCAGCAGCTTTCTGGGGAAAGGAGAGACCCAGTACTTC.

This clonotype was seen repeatedly, ten times or more. This chain joins TRBV9 and TRBJ2-3; D is undetermined. The V end was cut by 4 bases, the J end by 5 bases, with 17 bases between. This CDR3 spans 15 amino acids. The germline V gene has CDR1 SGDLS and CDR2 YYNGEE. The CDR3 sequence is CASSTRPTVGDTQYF. CDR3 DNA sequence: TGTGCCAGCAGCACCCGCCCTACAGTTGGAGATACGCAGTATTTT.

At least ten counts were recorded for this clonotype. The chain recombines TRBV6-1 with TRBJ2-1; D unclear. V was pared by 2 bases and J by 12 bases, with 5 bases between. This CDR3 is built from 10 residues. Germline lookup yields CDR1 MNHNS and CDR2 SASEGT. CDR3 sequence reads: CASSERAQFF. The DNA of the CDR3 is TGTGCCAGCAGTGAACGTGCGCAGTTCTTC.

This clonotype was seen repeatedly, ten times or more. The chain uses TRBV6-5 and TRBJ2-1; 10 bases are shared with TRBD1. This CDR3 region has 16 residues. V trimming: 8 bases; J trimming: 9 bases; junction bases outside the gene matches: 16. The germline V gene encodes CDR1 MNHEY and CDR2 SVGAGI. The CDR3 region is CASGFGTGVYRGEQFF. In DNA form, the CDR3 reads TGTGCCAGCGGGTTTGGGACAGGGGTTTACCGGGGTGAGCAGTTCTTC.

The chain has TRBV27 and TRBJ2-3, with D perhaps matching TRBD1 (6 bases). CDR1 is MNHEY, CDR2 SMNVEV, per germline (reference sequence). CDR3 length: 15 residues. The ends were cut back, 4 bases at V and 4 bases at J, with 15 bases in the middle. The CDR3 here is CASSSPWAGADTQYF. For the CDR3, the DNA is TGTGCCAGCAGTTCCCCGTGGGCAGGGGCAGATACGCAGTATTTT.